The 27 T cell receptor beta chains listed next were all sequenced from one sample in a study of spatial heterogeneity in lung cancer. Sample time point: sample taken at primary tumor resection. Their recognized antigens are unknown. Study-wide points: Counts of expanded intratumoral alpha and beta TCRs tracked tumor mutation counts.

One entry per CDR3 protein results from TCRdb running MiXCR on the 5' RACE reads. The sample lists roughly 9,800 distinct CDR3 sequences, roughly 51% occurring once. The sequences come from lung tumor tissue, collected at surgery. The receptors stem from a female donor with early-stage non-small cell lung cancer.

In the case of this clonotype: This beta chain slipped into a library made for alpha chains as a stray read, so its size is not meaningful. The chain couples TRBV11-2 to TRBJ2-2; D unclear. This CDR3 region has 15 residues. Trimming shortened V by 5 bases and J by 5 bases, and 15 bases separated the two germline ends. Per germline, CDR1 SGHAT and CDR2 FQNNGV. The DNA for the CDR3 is TGTGCCAGCAGCCCAAGACATGGATGGACCGGGGAGCTGTTTTTT. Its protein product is CASSPRHGWTGELFF.

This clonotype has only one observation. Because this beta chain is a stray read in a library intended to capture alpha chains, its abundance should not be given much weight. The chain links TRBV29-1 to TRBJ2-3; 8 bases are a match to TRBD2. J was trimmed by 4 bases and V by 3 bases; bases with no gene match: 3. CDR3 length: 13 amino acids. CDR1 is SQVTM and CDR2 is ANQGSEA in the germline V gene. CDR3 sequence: CSVDSGVADTQYF. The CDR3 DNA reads TGCAGCGTTGATAGCGGGGTAGCAGATACGCAGTATTTT.

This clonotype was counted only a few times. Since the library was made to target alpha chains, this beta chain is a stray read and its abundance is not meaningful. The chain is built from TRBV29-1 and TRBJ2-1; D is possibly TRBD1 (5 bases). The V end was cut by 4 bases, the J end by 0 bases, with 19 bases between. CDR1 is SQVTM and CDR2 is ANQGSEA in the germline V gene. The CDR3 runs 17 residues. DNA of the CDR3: TGCAGCGTTGGTAGGGGTGGTGTGGCCCTCTCCTACAATGAGCAGTTCTTC. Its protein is CSVGRGGVALSYNEQFF.

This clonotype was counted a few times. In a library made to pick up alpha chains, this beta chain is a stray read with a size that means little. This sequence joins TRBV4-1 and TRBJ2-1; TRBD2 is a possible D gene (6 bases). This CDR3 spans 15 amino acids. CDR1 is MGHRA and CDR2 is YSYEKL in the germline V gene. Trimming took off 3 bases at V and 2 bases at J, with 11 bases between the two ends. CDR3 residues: CASSQGLPAYNEQFF. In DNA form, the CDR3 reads TGCGCCAGCAGCCAGGGACTTCCCGCCTACAATGAGCAGTTCTTC.

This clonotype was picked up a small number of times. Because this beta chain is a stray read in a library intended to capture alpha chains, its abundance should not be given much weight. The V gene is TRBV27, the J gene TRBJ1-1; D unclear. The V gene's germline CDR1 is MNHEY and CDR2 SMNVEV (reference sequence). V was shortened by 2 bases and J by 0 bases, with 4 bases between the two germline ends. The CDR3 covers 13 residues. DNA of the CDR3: TGTGCCAGCAGTTTAAACCTGAACACTGAAGCTTTCTTT. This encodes CASSLNLNTEAFF.

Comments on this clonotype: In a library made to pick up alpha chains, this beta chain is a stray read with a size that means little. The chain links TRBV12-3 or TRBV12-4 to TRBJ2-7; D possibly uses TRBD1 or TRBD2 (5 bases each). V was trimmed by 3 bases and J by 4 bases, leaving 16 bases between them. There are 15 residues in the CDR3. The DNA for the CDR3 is TGTGCCAGCAGTTTTCGTGGGGGAGAGGGGTACGAGCAGTACTTC. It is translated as CASSFRGGEGYEQYF.

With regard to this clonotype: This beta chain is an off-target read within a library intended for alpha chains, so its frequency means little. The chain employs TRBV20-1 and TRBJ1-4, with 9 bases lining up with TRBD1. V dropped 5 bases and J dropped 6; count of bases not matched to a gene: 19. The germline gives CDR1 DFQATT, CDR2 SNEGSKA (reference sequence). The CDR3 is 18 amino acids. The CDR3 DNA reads TGCAGTGCTGGCCACTTGTCATGGGACAGGGCAGAAGATGAAAAACTGTTTTTT. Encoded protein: CSAGHLSWDRAEDEKLFF.

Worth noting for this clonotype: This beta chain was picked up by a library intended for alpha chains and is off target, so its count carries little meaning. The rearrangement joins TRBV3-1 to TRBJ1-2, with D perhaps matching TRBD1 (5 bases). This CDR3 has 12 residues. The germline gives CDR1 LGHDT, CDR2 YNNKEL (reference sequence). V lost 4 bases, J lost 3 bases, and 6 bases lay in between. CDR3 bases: TGTGCCAGCAGCCGGGGGGACTATGGCTACACCTTC. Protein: CASSRGDYGYTF.

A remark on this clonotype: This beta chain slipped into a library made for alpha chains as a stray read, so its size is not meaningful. CDR3 in amino acids: CASSYGNSGANVLTF. DNA of the CDR3: TGTGCCAGCAGTTACGGGAACTCTGGGGCCAACGTCCTGACTTTC. This sequence joins TRBV6-2 or TRBV6-3 and TRBJ2-6; D is uncertain. In germline, CDR1 is MNHEY, CDR2 SVGEGT. V was shortened by 2 bases and J by 0 bases, with 5 bases between the two germline ends. The CDR3 totals 15 residues.

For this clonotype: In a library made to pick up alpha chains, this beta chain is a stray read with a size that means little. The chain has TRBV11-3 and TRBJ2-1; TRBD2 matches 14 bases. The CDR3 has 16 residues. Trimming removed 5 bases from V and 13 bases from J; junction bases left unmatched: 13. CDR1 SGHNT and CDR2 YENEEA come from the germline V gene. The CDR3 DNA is TGTGCCAGCAGCGGCCGGACTAGCGGGGGGCCTCCGGAACAGTTCTTC. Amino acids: CASSGRTSGGPPEQFF. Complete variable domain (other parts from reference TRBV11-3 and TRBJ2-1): EAGVVQSPRYKIIEKKQPVAFWCNPISGHNTLYWYLQNLGQGPELLIRYENEEAVDDSQLPKDRFSAERLKGVDSTLKIQPAELGDSAVYLCASSGRTSGGPPEQFFGPGTRLTVL.

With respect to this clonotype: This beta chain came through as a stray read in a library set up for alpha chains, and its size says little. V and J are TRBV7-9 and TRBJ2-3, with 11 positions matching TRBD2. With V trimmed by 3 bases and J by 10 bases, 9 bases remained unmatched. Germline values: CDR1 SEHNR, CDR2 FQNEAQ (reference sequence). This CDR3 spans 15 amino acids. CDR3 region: CASSFRGSGGASQYF. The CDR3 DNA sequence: TGTGCCAGCAGCTTCCGGGGTAGCGGGGGGGCCTCGCAGTATTTT.

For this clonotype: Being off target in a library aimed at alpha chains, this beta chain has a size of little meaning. The CDR3 spells CSVDRSYEQYF. In DNA form, the CDR3 reads TGCAGCGTCGACAGGTCCTACGAGCAGTACTTC. This sequence joins TRBV29-1 and TRBJ2-7; TRBD1 is a possible D gene (6 bases). The V gene lost 6 bases and the J gene lost 1 base, with 7 bases spanning the gap. CDR3 length: 11 amino acids. CDR1 is SQVTM and CDR2 is ANQGSEA in the germline V gene.

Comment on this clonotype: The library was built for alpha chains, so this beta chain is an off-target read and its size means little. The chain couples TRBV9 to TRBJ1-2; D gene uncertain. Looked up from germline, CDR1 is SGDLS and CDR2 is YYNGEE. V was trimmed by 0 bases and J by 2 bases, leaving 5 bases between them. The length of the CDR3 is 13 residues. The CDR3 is CASSVVQNYGYTF. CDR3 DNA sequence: TGTGCCAGCAGCGTAGTACAGAACTATGGCTACACCTTC.

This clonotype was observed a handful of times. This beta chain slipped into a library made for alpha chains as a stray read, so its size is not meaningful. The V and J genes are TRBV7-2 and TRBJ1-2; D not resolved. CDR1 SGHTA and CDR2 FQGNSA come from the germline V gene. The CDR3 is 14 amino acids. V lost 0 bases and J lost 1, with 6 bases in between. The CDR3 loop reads CASSLAGVNYGYTF. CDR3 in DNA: TGTGCCAGCAGCTTAGCCGGGGTTAACTATGGCTACACCTTC.

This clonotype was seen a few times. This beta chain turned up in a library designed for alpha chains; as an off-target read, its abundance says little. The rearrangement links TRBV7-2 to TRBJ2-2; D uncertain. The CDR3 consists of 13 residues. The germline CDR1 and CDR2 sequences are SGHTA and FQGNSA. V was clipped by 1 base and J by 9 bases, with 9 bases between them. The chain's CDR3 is CASSLGVARELFF. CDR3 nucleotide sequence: TGTGCCAGCAGCTTAGGGGTGGCCCGGGAGCTGTTTTTT. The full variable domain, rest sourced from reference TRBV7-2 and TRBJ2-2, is GAGVSQSPSNKVTEKGKDVELRCDPISGHTALYWYRQSLGQGLEFLIYFQGNSAPDKSGLPSDRFSAERTGGSVSTLTIQRTQQEDSAVYLCASSLGVARELFFGEGSRLTVL.

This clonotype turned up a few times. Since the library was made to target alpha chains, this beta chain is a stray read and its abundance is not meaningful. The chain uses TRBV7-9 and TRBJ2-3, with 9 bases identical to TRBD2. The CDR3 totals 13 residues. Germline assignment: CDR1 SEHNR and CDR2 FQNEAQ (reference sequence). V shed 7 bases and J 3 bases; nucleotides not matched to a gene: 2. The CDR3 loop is CASKSGGTDTQYF. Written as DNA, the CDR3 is TGTGCCAGCAAAAGCGGGGGGACAGATACGCAGTATTTT.

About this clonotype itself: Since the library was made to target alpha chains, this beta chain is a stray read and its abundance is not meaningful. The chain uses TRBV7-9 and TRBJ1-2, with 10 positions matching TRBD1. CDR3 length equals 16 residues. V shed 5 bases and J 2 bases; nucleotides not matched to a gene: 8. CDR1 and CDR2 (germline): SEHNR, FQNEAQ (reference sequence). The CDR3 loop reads CASSPTGGNWNYGYTF. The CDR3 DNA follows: TGTGCCAGCAGCCCGACAGGGGGCAACTGGAACTATGGCTACACCTTC.

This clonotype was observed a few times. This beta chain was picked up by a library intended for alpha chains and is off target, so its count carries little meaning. The DNA for the CDR3 is TGCAGTGCTAGGGCTAGCTACAATGAGCAGTTCTTC. Translated: CSARASYNEQFF. V is TRBV20-1 and J is TRBJ2-1; D unresolved. There are 12 residues in the CDR3. Trimming took 3 bases from V and 3 from J, leaving 6 bases between them. The germline gives CDR1 DFQATT, CDR2 SNEGSKA (reference sequence).

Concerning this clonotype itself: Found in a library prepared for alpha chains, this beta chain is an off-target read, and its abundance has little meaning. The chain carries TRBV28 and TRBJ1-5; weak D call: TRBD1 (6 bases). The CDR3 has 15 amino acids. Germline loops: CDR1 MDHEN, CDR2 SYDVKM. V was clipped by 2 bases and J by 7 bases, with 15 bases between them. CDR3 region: CASSLLQGSGQPQHF. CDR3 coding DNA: TGTGCCAGCAGTTTACTACAGGGTTCGGGACAGCCCCAGCATTTT.

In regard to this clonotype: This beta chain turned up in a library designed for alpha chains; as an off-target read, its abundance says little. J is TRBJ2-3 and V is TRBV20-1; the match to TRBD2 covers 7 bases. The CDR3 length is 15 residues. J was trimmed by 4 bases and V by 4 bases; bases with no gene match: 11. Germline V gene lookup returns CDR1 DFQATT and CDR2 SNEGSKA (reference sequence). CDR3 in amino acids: CSATEAGSWADTQYF. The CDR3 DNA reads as TGCAGTGCTACCGAAGCGGGGTCCTGGGCAGATACGCAGTATTTT.

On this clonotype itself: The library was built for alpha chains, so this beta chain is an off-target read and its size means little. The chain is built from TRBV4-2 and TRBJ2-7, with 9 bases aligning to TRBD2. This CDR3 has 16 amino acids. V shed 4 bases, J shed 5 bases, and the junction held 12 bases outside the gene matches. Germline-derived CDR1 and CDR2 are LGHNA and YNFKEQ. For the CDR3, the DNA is TGTGCCAGCAGCCGCCAGGGCGGGGGGGCGGTACACGAGCAGTACTTC. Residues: CASSRQGGGAVHEQYF.

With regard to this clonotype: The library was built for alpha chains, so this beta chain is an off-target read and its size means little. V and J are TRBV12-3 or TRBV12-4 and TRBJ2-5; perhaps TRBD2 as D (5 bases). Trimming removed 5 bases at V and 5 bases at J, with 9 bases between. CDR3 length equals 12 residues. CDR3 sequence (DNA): TGTGCCAGCAGTGCGTCGGGGGAGACCCAGTACTTC. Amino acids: CASSASGETQYF.

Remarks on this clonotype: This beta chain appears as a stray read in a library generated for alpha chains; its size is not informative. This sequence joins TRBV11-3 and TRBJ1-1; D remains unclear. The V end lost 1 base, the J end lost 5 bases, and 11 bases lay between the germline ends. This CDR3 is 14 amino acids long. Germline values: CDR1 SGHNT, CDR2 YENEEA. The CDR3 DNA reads TGTGCCAGCAGCTTAGTCCCCCTGGGGACTGAAGCTTTCTTT. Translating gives CASSLVPLGTEAFF. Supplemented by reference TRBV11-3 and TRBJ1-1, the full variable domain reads EAGVVQSPRYKIIEKKQPVAFWCNPISGHNTLYWYLQNLGQGPELLIRYENEEAVDDSQLPKDRFSAERLKGVDSTLKIQPAELGDSAVYLCASSLVPLGTEAFFGQGTRLTVV.

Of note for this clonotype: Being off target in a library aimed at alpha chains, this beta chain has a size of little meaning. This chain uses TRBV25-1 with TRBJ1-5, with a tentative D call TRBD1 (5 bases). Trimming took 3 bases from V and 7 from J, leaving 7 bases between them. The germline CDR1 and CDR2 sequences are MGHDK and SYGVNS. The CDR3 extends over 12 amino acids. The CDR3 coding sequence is TGTGCCAGCAGTGATTGGGACCAGCCCCAGCATTTT. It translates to CASSDWDQPQHF.

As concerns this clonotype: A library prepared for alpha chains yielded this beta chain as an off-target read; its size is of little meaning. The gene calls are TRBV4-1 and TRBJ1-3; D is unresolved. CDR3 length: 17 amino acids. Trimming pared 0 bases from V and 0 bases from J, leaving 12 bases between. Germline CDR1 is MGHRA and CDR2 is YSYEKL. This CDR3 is CASSQDEFLSSGNTIYF. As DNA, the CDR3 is TGCGCCAGCAGCCAAGATGAGTTCTTGAGCTCTGGAAACACCATATATTTT.

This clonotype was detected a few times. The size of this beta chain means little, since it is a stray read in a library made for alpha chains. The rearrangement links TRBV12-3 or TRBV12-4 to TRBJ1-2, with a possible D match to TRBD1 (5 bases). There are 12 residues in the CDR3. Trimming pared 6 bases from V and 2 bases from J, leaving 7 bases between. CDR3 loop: CASRGVNYGYTF. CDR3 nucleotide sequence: TGTGCCAGCAGAGGGGTAAACTATGGCTACACCTTC.

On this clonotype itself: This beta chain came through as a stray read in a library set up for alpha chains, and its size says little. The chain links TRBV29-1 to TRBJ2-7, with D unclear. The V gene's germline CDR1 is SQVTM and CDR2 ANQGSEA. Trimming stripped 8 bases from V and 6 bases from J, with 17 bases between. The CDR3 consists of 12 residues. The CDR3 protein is CSTWTASSEQYF. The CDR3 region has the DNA TGCAGCACCTGGACCGCGAGCAGCGAGCAGTACTTC.